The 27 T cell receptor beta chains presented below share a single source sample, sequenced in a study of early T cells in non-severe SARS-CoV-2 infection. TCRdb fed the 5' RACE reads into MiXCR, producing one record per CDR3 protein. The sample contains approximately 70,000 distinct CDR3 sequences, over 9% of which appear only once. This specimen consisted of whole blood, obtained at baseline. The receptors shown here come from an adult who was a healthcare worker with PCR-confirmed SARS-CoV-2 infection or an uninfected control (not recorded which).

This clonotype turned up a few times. CDR3 in DNA: TGTGCCAGTGGACTAGCTGGCGAGCAGTACTTC. This gives the protein CASGLAGEQYF. The rearrangement links TRBV3-1 to TRBJ2-7, with 8 bases matching TRBD2. CDR3 size: 11 residues. Germline assignment: CDR1 LGHDT and CDR2 YNNKEL (reference sequence). J was trimmed by 6 bases and V by 9 bases; bases with no gene match: 4.

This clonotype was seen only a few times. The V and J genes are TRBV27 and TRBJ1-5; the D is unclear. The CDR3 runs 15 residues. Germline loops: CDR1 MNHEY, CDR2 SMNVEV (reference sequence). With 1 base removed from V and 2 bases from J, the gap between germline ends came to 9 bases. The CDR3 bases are TGTGCCAGCAGTTTATATCCGACCCGCAATCAGCCCCAGCATTTT. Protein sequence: CASSLYPTRNQPQHF.

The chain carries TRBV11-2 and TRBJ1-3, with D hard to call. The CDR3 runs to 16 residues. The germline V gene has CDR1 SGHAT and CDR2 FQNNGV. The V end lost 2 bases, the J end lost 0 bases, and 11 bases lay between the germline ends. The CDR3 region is CASSLWLGGSGNTIYF. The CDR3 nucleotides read TGTGCCAGCAGCTTATGGCTGGGCGGCTCTGGAAACACCATATATTTT.

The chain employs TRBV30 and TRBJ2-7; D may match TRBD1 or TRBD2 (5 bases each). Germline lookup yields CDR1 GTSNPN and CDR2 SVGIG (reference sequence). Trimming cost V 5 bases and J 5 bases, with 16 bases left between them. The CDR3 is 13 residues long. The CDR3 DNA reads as TGTGCCTGGGGGGCCGGGGTAAACAACGAGCAGTACTTC. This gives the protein CAWGAGVNNEQYF.

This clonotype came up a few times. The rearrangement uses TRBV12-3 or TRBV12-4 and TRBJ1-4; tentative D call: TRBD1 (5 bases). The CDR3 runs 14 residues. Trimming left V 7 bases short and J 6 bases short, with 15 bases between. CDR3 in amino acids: CASTRRQWDEKLFF. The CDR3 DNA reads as TGTGCCAGCACTCGGAGACAGTGGGATGAAAAACTGTTTTTT.

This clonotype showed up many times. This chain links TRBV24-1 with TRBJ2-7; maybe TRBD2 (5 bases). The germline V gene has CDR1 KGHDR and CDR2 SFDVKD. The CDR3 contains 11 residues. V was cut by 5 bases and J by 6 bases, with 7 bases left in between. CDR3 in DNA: TGTGCCACCAGTGCGGGGTTCGAGCAGTACTTC. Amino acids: CATSAGFEQYF.

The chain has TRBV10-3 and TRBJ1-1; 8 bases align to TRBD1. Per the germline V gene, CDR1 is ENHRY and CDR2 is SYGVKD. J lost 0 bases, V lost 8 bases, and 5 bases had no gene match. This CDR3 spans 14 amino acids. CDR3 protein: CAIGDRYMNTEAFF. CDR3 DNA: TGTGCCATCGGGGACAGGTACATGAACACTGAAGCTTTCTTT.

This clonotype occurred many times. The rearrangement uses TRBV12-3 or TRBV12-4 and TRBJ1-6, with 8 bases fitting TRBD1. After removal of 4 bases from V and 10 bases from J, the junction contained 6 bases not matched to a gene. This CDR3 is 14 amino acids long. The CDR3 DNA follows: TGTGCCAGCAGTTACGACAGGGGTTGGTCACCCCTCCACTTT. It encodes CASSYDRGWSPLHF.

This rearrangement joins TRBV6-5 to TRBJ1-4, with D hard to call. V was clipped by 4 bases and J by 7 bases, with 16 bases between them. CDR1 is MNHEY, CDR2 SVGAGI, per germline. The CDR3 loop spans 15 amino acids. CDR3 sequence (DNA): TGTGCCAGCAGTTTTGGGTCCGAAGTCGGTGAAAAACTGTTTTTT. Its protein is CASSFGSEVGEKLFF.

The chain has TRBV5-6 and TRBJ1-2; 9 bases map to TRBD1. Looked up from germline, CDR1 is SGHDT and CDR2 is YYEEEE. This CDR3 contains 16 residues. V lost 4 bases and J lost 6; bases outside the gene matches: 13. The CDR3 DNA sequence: TGTGCCAGCAGCGGGTCGGACAGGGGAAATCGGAATGGCTACACCTTC. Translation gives CASSGSDRGNRNGYTF.

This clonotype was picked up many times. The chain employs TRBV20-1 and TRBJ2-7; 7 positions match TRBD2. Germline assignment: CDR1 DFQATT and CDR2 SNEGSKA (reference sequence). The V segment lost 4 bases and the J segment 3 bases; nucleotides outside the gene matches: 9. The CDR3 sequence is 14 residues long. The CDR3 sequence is CSAKVSGGGYEQYF. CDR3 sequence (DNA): TGCAGTGCTAAAGTCTCGGGAGGCGGCTACGAGCAGTACTTC.

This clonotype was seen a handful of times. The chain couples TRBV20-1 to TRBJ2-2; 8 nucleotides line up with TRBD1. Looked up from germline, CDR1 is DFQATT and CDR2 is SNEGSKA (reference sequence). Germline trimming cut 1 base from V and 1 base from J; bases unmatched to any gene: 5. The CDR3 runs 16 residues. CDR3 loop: CSARVPGTGNTGELFF. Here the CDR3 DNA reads TGCAGTGCTAGAGTGCCCGGGACAGGGAACACCGGGGAGCTGTTTTTT.

CDR3 nucleotides: TGTGCCAGCAGCCCCATAGCGGGAGCTGGGGATACGCAGTATTTT. Protein sequence: CASSPIAGAGDTQYF. The rearrangement uses TRBV7-3 and TRBJ2-3; the match to TRBD2 covers 9 bases. CDR1 and CDR2 (germline): SGHTA, FQGTGA. The CDR3 is 15 amino acids. V shed 5 bases and J 6 bases; nucleotides not matched to a gene: 9.

CDR3 loop: CASSLSLRGDYTF. The CDR3 bases are TGTGCCAGCAGCTTATCCCTTCGGGGTGACTACACCTTC. This chain joins TRBV7-2 and TRBJ1-2; D not resolved. The V end lost 2 bases, the J end lost 10 bases, and 14 bases lay between the germline ends. Germline CDR1 SGHTA, CDR2 FQGNSA. The CDR3 contains 13 residues.

CDR3 protein: CASSLSSRGNTEAFF. The CDR3 DNA reads TGCGCCAGCAGCTTATCTTCTCGGGGGAACACTGAAGCTTTCTTT. This chain links TRBV5-1 with TRBJ1-1; D is undetermined. CDR3 length: 15 residues. V lost 2 bases and J lost 1, with 12 bases in between. CDR1 and CDR2 (germline): SGHRS, YFSETQ.

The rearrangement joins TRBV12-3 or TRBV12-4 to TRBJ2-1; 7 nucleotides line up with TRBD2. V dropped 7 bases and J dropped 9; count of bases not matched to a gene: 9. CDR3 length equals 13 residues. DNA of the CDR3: TGTGCCAGCACCCGAGCGGGGCTTAGTGAGCAGTTCTTC. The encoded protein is CASTRAGLSEQFF.

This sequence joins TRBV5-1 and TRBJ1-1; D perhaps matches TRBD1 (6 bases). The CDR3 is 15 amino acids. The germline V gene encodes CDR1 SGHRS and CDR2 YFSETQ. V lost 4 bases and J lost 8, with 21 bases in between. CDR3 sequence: CASSPRAGAGKEAFF. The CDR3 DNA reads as TGCGCCAGCAGCCCCCGAGCGGGGGCAGGGAAGGAAGCTTTCTTT. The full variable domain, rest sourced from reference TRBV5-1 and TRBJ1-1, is KAGVTQTPRYLIKTRGQQVTLSCSPISGHRSVSWYQQTPGQGLQFLFEYFSETQRNKGNFPGRFSGRQFSNSRSEMNVSTLELGDSALYLCASSPRAGAGKEAFFGQGTRLTVV.

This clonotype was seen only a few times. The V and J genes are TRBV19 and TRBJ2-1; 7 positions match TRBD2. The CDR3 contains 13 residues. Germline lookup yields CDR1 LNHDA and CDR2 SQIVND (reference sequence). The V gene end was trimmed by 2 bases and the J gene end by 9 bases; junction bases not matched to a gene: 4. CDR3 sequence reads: CASSIRTSGEQFF. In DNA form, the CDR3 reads TGTGCCAGTAGTATAAGGACTAGTGGTGAGCAGTTCTTC.

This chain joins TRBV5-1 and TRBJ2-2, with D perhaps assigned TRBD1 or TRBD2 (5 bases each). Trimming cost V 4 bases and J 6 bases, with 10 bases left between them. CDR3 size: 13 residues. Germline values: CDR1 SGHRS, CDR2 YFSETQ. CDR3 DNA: TGCGCCAGCAGCCCCATGGGGGCCGGGGAGCTGTTTTTT. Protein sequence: CASSPMGAGELFF.

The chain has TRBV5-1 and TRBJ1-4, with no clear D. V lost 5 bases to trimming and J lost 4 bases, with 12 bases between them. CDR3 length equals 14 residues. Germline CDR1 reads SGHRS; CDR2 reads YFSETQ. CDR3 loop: CASSSDAVNEKLFF. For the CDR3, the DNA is TGCGCCAGCAGTTCCGACGCGGTTAATGAAAAACTGTTTTTT. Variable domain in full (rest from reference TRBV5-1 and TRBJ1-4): KAGVTQTPRYLIKTRGQQVTLSCSPISGHRSVSWYQQTPGQGLQFLFEYFSETQRNKGNFPGRFSGRQFSNSRSEMNVSTLELGDSALYLCASSSDAVNEKLFFGSGTQLSVL.

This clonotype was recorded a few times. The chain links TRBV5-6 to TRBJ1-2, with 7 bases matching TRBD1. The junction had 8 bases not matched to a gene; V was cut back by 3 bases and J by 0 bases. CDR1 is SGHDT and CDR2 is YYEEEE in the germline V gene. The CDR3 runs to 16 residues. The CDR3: CASSSWTGEANYGYTF. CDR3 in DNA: TGTGCCAGCAGCTCCTGGACAGGCGAAGCTAACTATGGCTACACCTTC.

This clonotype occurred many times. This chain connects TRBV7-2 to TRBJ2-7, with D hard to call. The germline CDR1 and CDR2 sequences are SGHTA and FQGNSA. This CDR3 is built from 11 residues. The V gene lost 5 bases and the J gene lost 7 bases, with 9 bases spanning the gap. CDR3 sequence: CASSPGREQYF. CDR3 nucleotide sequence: TGTGCCAGCAGCCCTGGACGGGAGCAGTACTTC.

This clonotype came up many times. The CDR3 sequence: CASSLDSYTEAFF. CDR3 sequence (DNA): TGTGCCAGCAGCTTAGACAGCTACACTGAAGCTTTCTTT. The chain has TRBV7-9 and TRBJ1-1; unclear D gene. In germline, CDR1 is SEHNR, CDR2 FQNEAQ (reference sequence). CDR3 length equals 13 residues. Trimming took off 1 base at V and 3 bases at J, with 6 bases between the two ends.

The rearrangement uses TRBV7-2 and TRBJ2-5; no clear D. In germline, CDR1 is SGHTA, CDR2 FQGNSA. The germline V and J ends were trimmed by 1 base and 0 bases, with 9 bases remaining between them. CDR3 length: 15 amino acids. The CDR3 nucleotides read TGTGCCAGCAGCTTAGAACAGTATCACCAAGAGACCCAGTACTTC. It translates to CASSLEQYHQETQYF.

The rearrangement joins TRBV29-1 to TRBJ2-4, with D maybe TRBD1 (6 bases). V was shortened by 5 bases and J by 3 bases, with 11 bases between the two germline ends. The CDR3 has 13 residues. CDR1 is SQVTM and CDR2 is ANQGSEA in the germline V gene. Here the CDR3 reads CSVTRGGKNIQYF. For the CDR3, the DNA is TGCAGCGTTACCCGAGGGGGCAAAAACATTCAGTACTTC.

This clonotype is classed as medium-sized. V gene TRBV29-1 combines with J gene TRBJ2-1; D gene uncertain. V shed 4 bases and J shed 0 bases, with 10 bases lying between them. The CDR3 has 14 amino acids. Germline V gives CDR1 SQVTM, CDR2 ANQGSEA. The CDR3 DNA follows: TGCAGCGTTGTCAATATTAGCTCCTACAATGAGCAGTTCTTC. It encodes CSVVNISSYNEQFF.

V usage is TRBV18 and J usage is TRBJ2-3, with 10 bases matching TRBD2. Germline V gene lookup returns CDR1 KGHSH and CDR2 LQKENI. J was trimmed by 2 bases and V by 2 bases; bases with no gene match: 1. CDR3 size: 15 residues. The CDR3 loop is CASSPSGGATDTQYF. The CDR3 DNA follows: TGTGCCAGCTCACCAAGCGGGGGGGCCACAGATACGCAGTATTTT.